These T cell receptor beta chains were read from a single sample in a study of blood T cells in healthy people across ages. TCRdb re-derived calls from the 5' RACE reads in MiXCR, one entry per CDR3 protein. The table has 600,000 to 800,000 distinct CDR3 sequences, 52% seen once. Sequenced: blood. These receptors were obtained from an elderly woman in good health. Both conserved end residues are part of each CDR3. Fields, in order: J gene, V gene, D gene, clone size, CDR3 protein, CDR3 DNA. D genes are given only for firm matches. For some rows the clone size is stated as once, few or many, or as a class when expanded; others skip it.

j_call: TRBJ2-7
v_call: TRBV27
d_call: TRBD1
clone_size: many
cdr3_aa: CASSQPGQGYEQYF
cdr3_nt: TGTGCCAGCAGTCAACCGGGACAGGGGTACGAGCAGTACTTC

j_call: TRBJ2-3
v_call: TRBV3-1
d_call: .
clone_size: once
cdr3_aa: CANSSITDTQYF
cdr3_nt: TGTGCCAACAGCTCGATCACAGATACGCAGTATTTT

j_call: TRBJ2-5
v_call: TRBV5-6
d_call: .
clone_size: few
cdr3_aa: CASSLAVNSALETQYF
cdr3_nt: TGTGCCAGCAGCTTGGCCGTGAACAGTGCGCTGGAGACCCAGTACTTC

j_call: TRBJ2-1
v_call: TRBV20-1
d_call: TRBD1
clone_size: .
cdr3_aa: CSAPGSRRQGNEQFF
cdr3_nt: TGCAGTGCCCCCGGGAGCCGAAGACAGGGGAATGAGCAGTTCTTC

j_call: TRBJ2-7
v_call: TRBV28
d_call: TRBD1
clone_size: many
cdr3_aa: CASSFTGGPYEQYF
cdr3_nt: TGTGCCAGCAGTTTCACAGGGGGCCCCTACGAGCAGTACTTC

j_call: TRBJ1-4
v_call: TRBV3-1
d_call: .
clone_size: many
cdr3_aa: CASSQEGPAKKLFF
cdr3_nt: TGTGCCAGCAGCCAGGAAGGCCCAGCCAAAAAACTGTTTTTT

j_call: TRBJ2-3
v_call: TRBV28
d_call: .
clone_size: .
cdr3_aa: CASSLISSNQPQYF
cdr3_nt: TGTGCCAGCAGTTTGATTTCGAGCAATCAGCCCCAGTATTTT

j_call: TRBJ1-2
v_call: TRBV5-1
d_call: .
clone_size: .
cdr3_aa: CASRPNWSHLNYGYTF
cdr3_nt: TGCGCCAGCAGACCCAACTGGTCCCACCTTAACTATGGCTACACCTTC

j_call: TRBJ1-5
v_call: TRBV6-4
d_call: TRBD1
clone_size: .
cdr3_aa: CASSDSPGQIYSNQPQHF
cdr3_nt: TGTGCCAGCAGTGACTCGCCGGGACAGATTTATAGCAATCAGCCCCAGCATTTT

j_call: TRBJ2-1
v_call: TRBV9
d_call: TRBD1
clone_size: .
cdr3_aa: CASSVTGTGIEQFF
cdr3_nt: TGTGCCAGCAGCGTAACCGGGACAGGGATTGAGCAGTTCTTC

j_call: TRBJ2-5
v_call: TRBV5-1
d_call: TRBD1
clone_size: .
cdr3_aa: CASKFRTGYGETQYF
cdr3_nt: TGCGCCAGCAAGTTCAGGACAGGTTATGGAGAGACCCAGTACTTC

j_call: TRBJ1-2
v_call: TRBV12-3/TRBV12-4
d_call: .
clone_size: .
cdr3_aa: CASSPFPDTRGGYTF
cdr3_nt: TGTGCCAGCAGTCCCTTTCCTGATACCCGGGGAGGCTACACCTTC

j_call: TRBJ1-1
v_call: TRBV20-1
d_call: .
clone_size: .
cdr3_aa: CSDRSGKHMNTEAFF
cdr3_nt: TGCAGTGATAGGAGTGGGAAACACATGAACACTGAAGCTTTCTTT

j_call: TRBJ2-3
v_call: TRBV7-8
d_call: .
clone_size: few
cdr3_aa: CASSERDASQYF
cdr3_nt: TGTGCCAGCAGCGAACGGGACGCATCGCAGTATTTT

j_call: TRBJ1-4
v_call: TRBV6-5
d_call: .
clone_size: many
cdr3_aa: CASGGRGATNEKLFF
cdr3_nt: TGTGCCAGCGGGGGTAGGGGTGCAACTAATGAAAAACTGTTTTTT

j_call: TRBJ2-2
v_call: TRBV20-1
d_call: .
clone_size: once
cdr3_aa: CSAREGISTGELFF
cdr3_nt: TGCAGTGCTAGGGAAGGCATCAGCACCGGGGAGCTGTTTTTT

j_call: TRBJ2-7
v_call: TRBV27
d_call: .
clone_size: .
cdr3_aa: CASSLSWGNYEQYF
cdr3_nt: TGTGCCAGCAGTTTATCTTGGGGTAACTACGAGCAGTACTTC

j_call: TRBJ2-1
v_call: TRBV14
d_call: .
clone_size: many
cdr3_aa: CASSLWDLPSGEQFF
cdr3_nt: TGTGCCAGCAGCCTTTGGGACCTACCAAGCGGGGAGCAGTTCTTC

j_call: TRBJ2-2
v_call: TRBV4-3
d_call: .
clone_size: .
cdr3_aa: CASSQEGNGELFF
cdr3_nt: TGCGCCAGCAGCCAGGAAGGGAACGGGGAGCTGTTTTTT

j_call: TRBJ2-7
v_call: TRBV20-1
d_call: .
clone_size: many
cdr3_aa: CSASPSLRQGIYEQYF
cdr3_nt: TGCAGTGCTAGTCCTTCCCTGAGGCAGGGTATATACGAGCAGTACTTC

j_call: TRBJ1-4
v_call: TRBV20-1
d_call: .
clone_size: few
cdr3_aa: CSARDGEKLFF
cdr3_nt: TGCAGTGCTAGAGATGGCGAAAAACTGTTTTTT

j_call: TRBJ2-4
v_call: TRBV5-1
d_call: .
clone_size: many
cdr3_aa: CASSVGAGNIQYF
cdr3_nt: TGCGCCAGCAGCGTAGGCGCGGGGAACATTCAGTACTTC

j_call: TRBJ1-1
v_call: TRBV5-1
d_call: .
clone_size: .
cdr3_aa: CASSLSAGRTNTEAFF
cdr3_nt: TGCGCCAGCAGCTTGTCGGCCGGACGGACCAACACTGAAGCTTTCTTT

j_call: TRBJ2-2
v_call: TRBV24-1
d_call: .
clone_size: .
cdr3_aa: CATSEWDTGELFF
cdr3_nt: TGTGCCACCAGTGAGTGGGACACCGGGGAGCTGTTTTTT

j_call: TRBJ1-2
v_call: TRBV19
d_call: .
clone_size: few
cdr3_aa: CASSIFGGANYGYTF
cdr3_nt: TGTGCCAGTAGTATCTTCGGCGGAGCTAACTATGGCTACACCTTC

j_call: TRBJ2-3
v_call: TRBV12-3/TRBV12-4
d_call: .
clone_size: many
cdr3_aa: CASSLQLAQYF
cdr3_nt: TGTGCCAGCAGTTTACAGCTAGCGCAGTATTTT

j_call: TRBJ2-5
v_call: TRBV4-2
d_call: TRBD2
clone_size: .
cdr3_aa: CASSQILTGTRDNEQYF
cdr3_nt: TGTGCCAGCAGCCAAATACTAACCGGGACTAGAGACAATGAGCAGTACTTC

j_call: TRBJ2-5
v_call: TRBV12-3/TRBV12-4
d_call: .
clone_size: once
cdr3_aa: CASSLGIVMETQYF
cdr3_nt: TGTGCCAGCAGTTTAGGGATAGTAATGGAGACCCAGTACTTC

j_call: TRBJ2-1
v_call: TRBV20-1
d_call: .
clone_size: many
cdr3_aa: CSARRDPYNEQFF
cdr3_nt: TGCAGTGCCAGGAGAGACCCCTACAATGAGCAGTTCTTC

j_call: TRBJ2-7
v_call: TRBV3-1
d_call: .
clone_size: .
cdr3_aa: CASSPLVGPYYEQYF
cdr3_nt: TGTGCCAGCAGCCCCCTAGTGGGTCCATACTACGAGCAGTACTTC

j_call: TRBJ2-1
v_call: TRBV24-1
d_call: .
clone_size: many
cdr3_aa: CATTDSRGESYNEQFF
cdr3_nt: TGTGCCACCACCGATTCGAGAGGGGAATCCTACAATGAGCAGTTCTTC

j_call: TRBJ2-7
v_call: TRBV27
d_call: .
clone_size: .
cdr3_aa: CASSSGKQYF
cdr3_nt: TGTGCCAGCAGTTCGGGGAAGCAGTACTTC

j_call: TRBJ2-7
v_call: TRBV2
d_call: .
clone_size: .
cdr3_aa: CASSDHAPDHEQYF
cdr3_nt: TGTGCCAGCAGTGATCACGCCCCGGACCACGAGCAGTACTTC

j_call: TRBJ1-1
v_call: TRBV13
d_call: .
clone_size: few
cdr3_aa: CASRLGKNTEAFF
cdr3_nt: TGTGCCAGCAGGCTGGGGAAGAACACTGAAGCTTTCTTT

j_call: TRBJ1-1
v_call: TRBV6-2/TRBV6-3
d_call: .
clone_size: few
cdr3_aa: CASRRGGTEAFF
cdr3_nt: TGTGCCAGCAGGAGGGGAGGCACTGAAGCTTTCTTT

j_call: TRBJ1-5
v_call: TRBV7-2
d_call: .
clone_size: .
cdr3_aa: CASSLGRGLGQPQHF
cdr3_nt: TGTGCCAGCAGCTTAGGCCGGGGACTAGGGCAGCCCCAGCATTTT

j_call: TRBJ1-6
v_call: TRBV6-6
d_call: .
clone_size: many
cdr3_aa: CASRSGSPLHF
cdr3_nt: TGTGCCAGCAGGTCTGGTTCACCCCTCCACTTT

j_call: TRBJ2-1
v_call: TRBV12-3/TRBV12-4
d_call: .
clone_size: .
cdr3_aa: CASSLPNEGINEQFF
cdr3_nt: TGTGCCAGCAGTTTACCCAACGAGGGAATAAATGAGCAGTTCTTC